This T cell receptor beta chain was recovered during a study of T-cell reconstitution after alpha-beta-depleted transplantation in children. Germline V CDR1 and CDR2: SNHLY, FYNNEI. After removal of 5 bases from V and 10 bases from J, the junction contained 8 bases not matched to a gene. This CDR3 has 15 residues. This clonotype was picked up many times. Unique molecular identifiers were incorporated when the TCRbeta library was constructed. TCRdb reanalysed the PCR reads using MiXCR and keeps one entry per CDR3 protein. The sample lists hundreds of thousands of distinct CDR3 sequences, approximately 17% occurring once.

The source is a human donor who donated a stem cell graft to a child with acute myeloid leukemia. Sequenced material: PBMCs from the stem cell graft donor, taken from the stem cell graft. The rearrangement links TRBV2 to TRBJ2-1; TRBD2 agrees at 13 bases. CDR3 DNA: TGTGCCAGCAGTAAAAATGGACTAGCGGGGGACGAGCAGTTCTTC. It translates to CASSKNGLAGDEQFF.